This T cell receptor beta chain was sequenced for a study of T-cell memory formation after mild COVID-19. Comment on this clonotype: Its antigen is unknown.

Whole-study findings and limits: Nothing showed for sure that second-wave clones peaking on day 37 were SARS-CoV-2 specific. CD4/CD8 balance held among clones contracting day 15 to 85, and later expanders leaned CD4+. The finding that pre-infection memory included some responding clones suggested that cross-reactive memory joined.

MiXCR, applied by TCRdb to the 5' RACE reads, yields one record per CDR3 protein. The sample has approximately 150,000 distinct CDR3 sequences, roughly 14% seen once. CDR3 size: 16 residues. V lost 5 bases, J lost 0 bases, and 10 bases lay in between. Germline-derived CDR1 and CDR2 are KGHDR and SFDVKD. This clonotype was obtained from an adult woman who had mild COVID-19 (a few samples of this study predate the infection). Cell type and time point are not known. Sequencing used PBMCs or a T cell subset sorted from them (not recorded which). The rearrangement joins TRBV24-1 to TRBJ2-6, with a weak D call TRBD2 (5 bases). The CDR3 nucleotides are TGTGCCACCAGTGGGAGGACGAGCTCTGGGGCCAACGTCCTGACTTTC. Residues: CATSGRTSSGANVLTF.